This TCR beta chain was captured in a study of OX40 agonist ivuxolimab in advanced cancers. Trimming stripped 5 bases from V and 4 bases from J, with 2 bases between. This CDR3 is built from 10 residues. The V gene's germline CDR1 is KGHSH and CDR2 LQKENI. Study-level points and caveats: CD8+ T cells were the subset that, on average, had more expanded clones than CD4+.

Sequencing used immunoSEQ multiplex PCR; TCRdb keeps in-frame clones, though not all of them. The sample contains over 35,000 clones, roughly 91% of which appear only once. To note about this clone: Its antigen is not identified.

The TCR sequence derives from an adult with an advanced solid tumor such as melanoma, head and neck, liver or kidney cancer. The sequences come from CD4+ or CD8+ T cells sorted from blood, collected in a trial of the OX40 agonist ivuxolimab. The chain combines TRBV18 with TRBJ2-5, with no clear D. The CDR3 coding sequence is TGTGCCAGCTCAGGAGAGACCCAGTACTTC. It specifies CASSGETQYF.